The 23 T cell receptor beta chains reported below all come from one sample, sequenced in a study of shared clonotypes between healthy human individuals. Generated by immunoSEQ multiplex PCR, the TCRdb table keeps only in-frame clones and is missing some. In the table there are some 1 million clones, about 75% of which are singletons. The specimen sequenced was memory CD4+ T cells sorted from blood. Noted subset: CD45RA-negative fraction. The origin of the receptors is a man aged 18 to 35 in good health.

The chain combines TRBV30 with TRBJ1-4; D not resolved. The CDR3 runs to 15 residues. V lost 0 bases and J lost 5, with 13 bases in between. From germline, CDR1 is GTSNPN and CDR2 SVGIG (reference sequence). CDR3 region: CAWSVGSNSNEKLFF. As DNA, the CDR3 is TGTGCCTGGAGTGTCGGGAGCAACTCCAATGAAAAACTGTTTTTT.

The CDR3: CASSLVLAGRFRQYF. CDR3 coding DNA: TGCGCCAGCAGCTTGGTACTAGCGGGAAGGTTTCGTCAGTACTTC. The rearrangement joins TRBV5-1 to TRBJ2-7; TRBD2 agrees at 10 bases. V shed 0 bases and J 10 bases; nucleotides not matched to a gene: 10. This CDR3 is 15 amino acids long. Germline CDR1 SGHRS, CDR2 YFSETQ.

The rearrangement links TRBV28 to TRBJ1-2, with D unresolved. Trimming stripped 3 bases from V and 4 bases from J, with 12 bases between. This CDR3 is built from 14 residues. The germline V gene encodes CDR1 MDHEN and CDR2 SYDVKM. The CDR3 here is CASSFRQTLYGYTF. In DNA form, the CDR3 reads TGTGCCAGCAGTTTTCGCCAGACCCTCTATGGCTACACCTTC.

The V and J genes are TRBV2 and TRBJ1-4; the match to TRBD1 covers 9 bases. The V gene end was trimmed by 11 bases and the J gene end by 8 bases; junction bases not matched to a gene: 12. The CDR3 loop spans 14 amino acids. The germline CDR1 and CDR2 sequences are SNHLY and FYNNEI. CDR3 coding DNA: TGTGCCTCCCGCCCCGGGACAGGGTTGGAAAAACTGTTTTTT. Its protein is CASRPGTGLEKLFF.

CDR3 bases: TGCGCCAGCAGCCCGGACAGCAATACGCAGTATTTT. Translating gives CASSPDSNTQYF. The chain uses TRBV5-1 and TRBJ2-3; perhaps TRBD1 as D (6 bases). The V gene's germline CDR1 is SGHRS and CDR2 YFSETQ. The V end was cut by 4 bases, the J end by 7 bases, with 10 bases between. The CDR3 loop spans 12 amino acids.

The rearrangement joins TRBV11-2 to TRBJ1-1; tentatively, D is TRBD1 (5 bases). The CDR3 extends over 14 amino acids. V lost 1 base and J 7 bases, leaving 13 bases between the germline ends. Looked up from germline, CDR1 is SGHAT and CDR2 is FQNNGV. Written as DNA, the CDR3 is TGTGCCAGCAGCTTAGTGGGGGGAACAGGTGAAGCTTTCTTT. Translating gives CASSLVGGTGEAFF.

This clone has only a few counts. CDR3 DNA sequence: TGTGCCAGCAGCTTAGTTGAGACCAAAGCTTTCTTT. As protein: CASSLVETKAFF. V is TRBV7-9 and J is TRBJ1-1; D uncertain. The germline V gene encodes CDR1 SEHNR and CDR2 FQNEAQ (reference sequence). This CDR3 spans 12 amino acids. V shed 1 base and J shed 9 bases, with 9 bases lying between them.

J is TRBJ2-7 and V is TRBV7-2; TRBD2 aligns across 8 bases. The germline V gene has CDR1 SGHTA and CDR2 FQGNSA. V shed 1 base and J 4 bases; nucleotides not matched to a gene: 3. The CDR3 has 14 residues. The DNA for the CDR3 is TGTGCCAGCAGCTTAGTTACGGGAGGGTACGAGCAGTACTTC. Its translation: CASSLVTGGYEQYF.

The chain uses TRBV11-2 and TRBJ2-1; 7 nucleotides agree with TRBD2. The CDR3 runs 14 residues. Germline lookup yields CDR1 SGHAT and CDR2 FQNNGV. Trimming removed 6 bases from V and 2 bases from J; junction bases left unmatched: 4. DNA of the CDR3: TGTGCCAGCAGTTGGGCGGGAGCCTACAATGAGCAGTTCTTC. Its protein is CASSWAGAYNEQFF.

The V and J genes are TRBV27 and TRBJ1-2; D unresolved. Germline V gene data show CDR1 as MNHEY and CDR2 as SMNVEV (reference sequence). The V gene lost 6 bases and the J gene lost 4 bases, with 12 bases spanning the gap. This CDR3 is built from 13 residues. CDR3: CASSRGFTYGYTF. The CDR3 DNA reads as TGTGCCAGCAGCCGAGGGTTCACCTATGGCTACACCTTC.

The J gene is TRBJ2-3, the V gene TRBV9; TRBD2 matches 8 bases. This CDR3 has 16 residues. V was pared by 0 bases and J by 3 bases, with 6 bases of the junction left unmatched. CDR1 is SGDLS and CDR2 is YYNGEE in the germline V gene. The DNA for the CDR3 is TGTGCCAGCAGCGTAGCTGGGGTAGCGGGGACAGATACGCAGTATTTT. Its translation: CASSVAGVAGTDTQYF.

The chain uses TRBV27 and TRBJ2-7, with D tentatively TRBD1 (6 bases). CDR1 is MNHEY, CDR2 SMNVEV, per germline (reference sequence). CDR3 length: 14 residues. Trimming shortened V by 5 bases and J by 3 bases, and 14 bases separated the two germline ends. CDR3 residues: CASSPRDKRYEQYF. The CDR3 DNA is TGTGCCAGCAGTCCCCGGGACAAACGCTACGAGCAGTACTTC.

For the CDR3, the DNA is TGTGCCAGCCTCGGCAGTTTGAGCACCGGGGAGCTGTTTTTT. Protein product: CASLGSLSTGELFF. The chain is built from TRBV6-5 and TRBJ2-2; no clear D gene. In germline, CDR1 is MNHEY, CDR2 SVGAGI. V lost 8 bases, J lost 4 bases, and 14 bases lay in between. This CDR3 has 14 amino acids.

This sequence joins TRBV30 and TRBJ2-5; the D gene is possibly TRBD2 (7 bases). Germline CDR1 is GTSNPN and CDR2 is SVGIG (reference sequence). The length of the CDR3 is 14 residues. Trimming took 3 bases from V and 7 from J, leaving 18 bases between them. CDR3 nucleotide sequence: TGTGCCTGGAGGGGCGGGGGCGGCCGAGCGACCCAGTACTTC. Its protein product is CAWRGGGGRATQYF. Full variable domain (rest looked up from reference TRBV30 and TRBJ2-5): SQTIHQWPATLVQPVGSPLSLECTVEGTSNPNLYWYRQAAGRGLQLLFYSVGIGQISSEVPQNLSASRPQDRQFILSSKKLLLSDSGFYLCAWRGGGGRATQYFGPGTRLLVL.

The chain combines TRBV5-4 with TRBJ1-1; D is perhaps TRBD1 (6 bases). V lost 3 bases, J lost 5 bases, and 11 bases lay in between. CDR3 length: 13 residues. Germline V gives CDR1 SGHNT, CDR2 YYREEE (reference sequence). The DNA of the CDR3 is TGTGCCAGCAGCTCGCAGGGGAGTACTGAAGCTTTCTTT. This encodes CASSSQGSTEAFF.

This clone was observed a handful of times. V usage is TRBV30 and J usage is TRBJ1-6; D is uncertain. Germline loops: CDR1 GTSNPN, CDR2 SVGIG (reference sequence). With 6 bases removed from V and 15 bases from J, the gap between germline ends came to 18 bases. CDR3 length equals 12 residues. The CDR3, as DNA: TGTGCCTGTTATTCGGACTTCTTACTCCTCCACTTT. It is translated as CACYSDFLLLHF. The full variable domain, with the rest looked up from reference TRBV30 and TRBJ1-6, is SQTIHQWPATLVQPVGSPLSLECTVEGTSNPNLYWYRQAAGRGLQLLFYSVGIGQISSEVPQNLSASRPQDRQFILSSKKLLLSDSGFYLCACYSDFLLLHFGNGTRLTVT.

The rearrangement joins TRBV6-6 to TRBJ1-5; D is undetermined. Per the germline V gene, CDR1 is MNHNY and CDR2 is SVGAGI (reference sequence). The V end lost 10 bases, the J end lost 1 base, and 17 bases lay between the germline ends. The CDR3 covers 15 residues. CDR3 in DNA: TGTGCCACCTTGGATTACTCCTTGAGCAATCAGCCCCAGCATTTT. This codes for CATLDYSLSNQPQHF.

The gene calls are TRBV2 and TRBJ2-7; 8 positions match TRBD1. In germline, CDR1 is SNHLY, CDR2 FYNNEI. The length of the CDR3 is 12 residues. Germline trimming cut 6 bases from V and 6 bases from J; bases unmatched to any gene: 4. The DNA of the CDR3 is TGTGCCAGCAGCCGGACAGGGTCCGAGCAGTACTTC. Protein: CASSRTGSEQYF.

In the case of this clone: The same CDR3 can be traced to other DNA sequences in this sample. V is TRBV2 and J is TRBJ1-5; TRBD1 aligns across 7 bases. Looked up from germline, CDR1 is SNHLY and CDR2 is FYNNEI. There are 15 residues in the CDR3. After removal of 6 bases from V and 0 bases from J, the junction contained 5 bases not matched to a gene. For the CDR3, the DNA is TGTGCCAGCAGCCTGGACAGGTATAGCAATCAGCCCCAGCATTTT. This codes for CASSLDRYSNQPQHF.

The chain links TRBV27 to TRBJ2-7; the D is unclear. The CDR3 runs to 13 residues. Trimming stripped 2 bases from V and 1 base from J, with 6 bases between. Germline V gene sequence: CDR1 MNHEY, CDR2 SMNVEV (reference sequence). CDR3 nucleotides: TGTGCCAGCAGTTTAAGGCGTTCCTACGAGCAGTACTTC. It encodes CASSLRRSYEQYF.

The rearrangement links TRBV28 to TRBJ2-7; D could derive from TRBD1 or TRBD2 (5 bases each). CDR3 length: 13 residues. Germline V gives CDR1 MDHEN, CDR2 SYDVKM. The V end was cut by 7 bases, the J end by 2 bases, with 12 bases between. The CDR3 DNA sequence: TGTGCCAGCACCCTCCGGGGCCCCTACGAGCAGTACTTC. This gives the protein CASTLRGPYEQYF.

The V call is TRBV5-1, the J call TRBJ2-3, with D perhaps matching TRBD2 (6 bases). In germline, CDR1 is SGHRS, CDR2 YFSETQ. V lost 4 bases and J 2 bases, leaving 17 bases between the germline ends. The CDR3 consists of 16 residues. CDR3 nucleotide sequence: TGCGCCAGCAGCGGGAAGGCGGGACGGCCCACAGATACGCAGTATTTT. It encodes CASSGKAGRPTDTQYF. The variable domain in full, completed from reference TRBV5-1 and TRBJ2-3, reads KAGVTQTPRYLIKTRGQQVTLSCSPISGHRSVSWYQQTPGQGLQFLFEYFSETQRNKGNFPGRFSGRQFSNSRSEMNVSTLELGDSALYLCASSGKAGRPTDTQYFGPGTRLTVL.

The chain uses TRBV28 and TRBJ1-2; D is possibly TRBD1 (6 bases). The CDR3 is made up of 14 amino acids. CDR1 and CDR2 from the germline V gene are MDHEN and SYDVKM. V was cut by 5 bases and J by 3 bases, with 13 bases left in between. The CDR3 bases are TGTGCCAGCAGTAGGGGCGGACAGTACTATGGCTACACCTTC. Translation: CASSRGGQYYGYTF.